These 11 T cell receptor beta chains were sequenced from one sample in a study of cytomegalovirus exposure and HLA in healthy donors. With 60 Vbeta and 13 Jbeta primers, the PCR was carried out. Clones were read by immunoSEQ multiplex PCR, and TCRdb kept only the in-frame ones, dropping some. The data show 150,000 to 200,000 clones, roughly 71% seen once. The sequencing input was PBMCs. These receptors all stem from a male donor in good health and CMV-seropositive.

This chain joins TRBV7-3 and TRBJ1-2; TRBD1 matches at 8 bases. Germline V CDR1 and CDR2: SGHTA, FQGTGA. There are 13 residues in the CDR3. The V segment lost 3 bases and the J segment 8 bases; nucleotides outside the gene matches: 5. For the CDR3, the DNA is TGTGCCAGCAGCTTCGGACAGGGCTACGGCTACACCTTC. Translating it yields CASSFGQGYGYTF.

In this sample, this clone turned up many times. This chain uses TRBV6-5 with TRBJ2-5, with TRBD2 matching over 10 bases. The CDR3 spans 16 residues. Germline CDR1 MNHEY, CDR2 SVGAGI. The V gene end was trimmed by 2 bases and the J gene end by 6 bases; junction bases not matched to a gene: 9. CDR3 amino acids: CASSYGASGGVKTQYF. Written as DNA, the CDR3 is TGTGCCAGCAGTTACGGCGCTAGCGGGGGAGTAAAGACCCAGTACTTC.

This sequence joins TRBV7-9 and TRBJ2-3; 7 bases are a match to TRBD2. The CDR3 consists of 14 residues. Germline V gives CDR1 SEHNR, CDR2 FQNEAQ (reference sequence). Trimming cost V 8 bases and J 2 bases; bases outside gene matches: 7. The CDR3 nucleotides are TGTGCCAGCCTAACGGGGGGTATCACAGATACGCAGTATTTT. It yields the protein CASLTGGITDTQYF.

CDR3 nucleotides: TGTGCCACCAGCAGAGATTATCCAGGGCCCTATAATTCACCCCTCCACTTT. It specifies CATSRDYPGPYNSPLHF. The genes are TRBV15 and TRBJ1-6; D is possibly TRBD1 (5 bases). Germline CDR1 is LNHNV and CDR2 is YYDKDF (reference sequence). The CDR3 sequence is 17 residues long. The ends were cut back, 0 bases at V and 2 bases at J, with 11 bases in the middle.

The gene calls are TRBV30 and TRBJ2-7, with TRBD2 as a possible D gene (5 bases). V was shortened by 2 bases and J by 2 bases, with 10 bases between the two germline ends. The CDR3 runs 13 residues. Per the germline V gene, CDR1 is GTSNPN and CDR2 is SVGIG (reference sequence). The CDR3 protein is CAWSREITYEQYF. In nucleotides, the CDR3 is TGTGCCTGGAGTAGGGAGATCACCTACGAGCAGTACTTC.

CDR3 DNA: TGTGCCAGCAGCCTGGACAGGGTCTCCAATCAGCCCCAGCATTTT. It translates to CASSLDRVSNQPQHF. This chain uses TRBV6-6 with TRBJ1-5; 8 nucleotides align to TRBD1. This CDR3 region has 15 residues. The germline gives CDR1 MNHNY, CDR2 SVGAGI (reference sequence). V lost 6 bases to trimming and J lost 3 bases; unmatched junction nucleotides: 7.

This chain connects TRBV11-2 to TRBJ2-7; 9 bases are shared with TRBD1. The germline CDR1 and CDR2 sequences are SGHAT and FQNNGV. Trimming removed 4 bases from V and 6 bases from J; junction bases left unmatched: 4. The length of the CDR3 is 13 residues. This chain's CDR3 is CASSYRGPVEQYF. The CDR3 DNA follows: TGTGCCAGCAGCTACAGGGGGCCCGTCGAGCAGTACTTC.

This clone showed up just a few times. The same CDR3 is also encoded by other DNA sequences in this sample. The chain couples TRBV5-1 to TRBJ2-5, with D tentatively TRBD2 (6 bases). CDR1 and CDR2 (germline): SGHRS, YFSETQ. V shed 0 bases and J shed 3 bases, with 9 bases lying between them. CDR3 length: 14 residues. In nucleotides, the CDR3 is TGCGCCAGCAGCTTGGCACTAGCAGAAGAGACCCAGTACTTC. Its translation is CASSLALAEETQYF.

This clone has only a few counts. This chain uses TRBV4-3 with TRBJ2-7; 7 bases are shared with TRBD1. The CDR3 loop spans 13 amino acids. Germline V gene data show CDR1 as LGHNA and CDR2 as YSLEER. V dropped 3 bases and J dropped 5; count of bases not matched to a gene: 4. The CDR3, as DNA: TGCGCCAGCAGCCAGGATACAGGGGACGAGCAGTACTTC. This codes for CASSQDTGDEQYF.

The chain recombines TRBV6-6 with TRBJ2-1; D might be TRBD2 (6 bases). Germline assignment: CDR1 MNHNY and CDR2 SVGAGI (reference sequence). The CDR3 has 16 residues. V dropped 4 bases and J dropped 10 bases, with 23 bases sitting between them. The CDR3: CASSSLGGEGKWEQFF. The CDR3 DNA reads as TGTGCCAGCAGTTCTCTTGGAGGGGAAGGTAAATGGGAGCAGTTCTTC.

CDR3 residues: CASIARGAVDTQYF. The CDR3 DNA reads TGTGCCAGCATCGCCCGGGGGGCCGTGGATACGCAGTATTTT. This chain uses TRBV6-5 with TRBJ2-3, with TRBD2 as a possible D gene (7 bases). The germline gives CDR1 MNHEY, CDR2 SVGAGI. V lost 7 bases and J 6 bases, leaving 17 bases between the germline ends. This CDR3 region has 14 residues.